A single sample gave rise to the 14 T cell receptor beta chains below, sequenced in a study of blood T cell repertoires in COVID-19. The data were produced by immunoSEQ multiplex PCR, yet TCRdb's version contains in-frame clones alone and is incomplete. The sample includes tens of thousands of clones, 80% to 90% seen only once; the top ten take more than 20%. The specimen was peripheral blood. Source of these receptors: a woman between 65 and 79 years old with acute or convalescent COVID-19.

This clone was picked up one time. The V gene is TRBV7-2, the J gene TRBJ1-1, with a tentative D call TRBD1 (5 bases). Germline lookup yields CDR1 SGHTA and CDR2 FQGNSA. This CDR3 spans 15 amino acids. Trimming pared 2 bases from V and 0 bases from J, leaving 10 bases between. In DNA form, the CDR3 reads TGTGCCAGCAGCTTAACGACAGCATTGAACACTGAAGCTTTCTTT. It codes for CASSLTTALNTEAFF.

The CDR3 loop is CASSPRTGFEQYF. The CDR3 region has the DNA TGTGCCAGCAGCCCCCGGACAGGGTTCGAGCAGTACTTC. The chain is built from TRBV9 and TRBJ2-7, with 8 bases matching TRBD1. V lost 4 bases and J lost 6; bases outside the gene matches: 6. There are 13 residues in the CDR3. Germline-derived CDR1 and CDR2 are SGDLS and YYNGEE.

This chain joins TRBV5-4 and TRBJ2-3, with D possibly TRBD2 on 5 matching bases. The V end was cut by 4 bases, the J end by 0 bases, with 12 bases between. The CDR3 length is 15 residues. Per the germline V gene, CDR1 is SGHNT and CDR2 is YYREEE (reference sequence). CDR3 DNA sequence: TGTGCCAGCAGCCCGGGGTCCTCTAGCACAGATACGCAGTATTTT. Translation: CASSPGSSSTDTQYF.

Here the CDR3 DNA reads TGCGCCAGCAGCTCCTCTAGCGGGAGCTCCTACGAGCAGTACTTC. Protein: CASSSSSGSSYEQYF. The genes are TRBV5-1 and TRBJ2-7, with 10 bases fitting TRBD2. Germline V CDR1 and CDR2: SGHRS, YFSETQ. This CDR3 contains 15 residues. With 3 bases clipped from V and 0 bases from J, the junction kept 3 bases outside the gene matches. The full variable domain, completed using reference TRBV5-1 and TRBJ2-7, is KAGVTQTPRYLIKTRGQQVTLSCSPISGHRSVSWYQQTPGQGLQFLFEYFSETQRNKGNFPGRFSGRQFSNSRSEMNVSTLELGDSALYLCASSSSSGSSYEQYFGPGTRLTVT.

The rearrangement links TRBV3-1 (or the pseudogene TRBV3-2) to TRBJ1-1; D not resolved. The V end was cut by 5 bases, the J end by 1 base, with 8 bases between. There are 13 residues in the CDR3. Looked up from germline, CDR1 is LGHDT and CDR2 is YNNKEL (reference sequence). The CDR3 region has the DNA TGTGCCAGCAGCTTTACATCGAACACTGAAGCTTTCTTT. Its translation is CASSFTSNTEAFF.

This clone was seen only a few times. The gene calls are TRBV5-1 and TRBJ2-1; 8 bases agree with TRBD1. J was trimmed by 3 bases and V by 1 base; bases with no gene match: 3. There are 15 residues in the CDR3. From germline, CDR1 is SGHRS and CDR2 YFSETQ. The CDR3 loop reads CASSLLGTGYNEQFF. CDR3 DNA: TGCGCCAGCAGCTTGCTCGGGACAGGCTACAATGAGCAGTTCTTC.

The rearrangement links TRBV7-6 to TRBJ2-7; weak D call: TRBD1 (6 bases). The V and J ends lost 3 bases and 4 bases respectively, with 10 bases between them. From germline, CDR1 is SGHVS and CDR2 FNYEAQ. This CDR3 contains 13 residues. As DNA, the CDR3 is TGTGCCAGCAGCTTTACCCAGGGGTACGAGCAGTACTTC. Residues: CASSFTQGYEQYF. Full variable domain (rest looked up from reference TRBV7-6 and TRBJ2-7): GAGVSQSPRYKVTKRGQDVALRCDPISGHVSLYWYRQALGQGPEFLTYFNYEAQQDKSGLPNDRFSAERPEGSISTLTIQRTEQRDSAMYRCASSFTQGYEQYFGPGTRLTVT.

This clone was observed a few times. The chain is built from TRBV18 and TRBJ1-1; the match to TRBD1 covers 8 bases. The CDR3 sequence is 17 residues long. V was pared by 6 bases and J by 0 bases, with 12 bases of the junction left unmatched. Germline CDR1 reads KGHSH; CDR2 reads LQKENI. Written as DNA, the CDR3 is TGTGCCAGCTCCCGGGGGCAGGGGGCGGCCATGAACACTGAAGCTTTCTTT. This codes for CASSRGQGAAMNTEAFF. The whole variable domain, remainder taken from reference TRBV18 and TRBJ1-1, is NAGVMQNPRHLVRRRGQEARLRCSPMKGHSHVYWYRQLPEEGLKFMVYLQKENIIDESGMPKERFSAEFPKEGPSILRIQQVVRGDSAAYFCASSRGQGAAMNTEAFFGQGTRLTVV.

V and J are TRBV14 and TRBJ2-3; D remains unclear. Germline V gives CDR1 SGHDN, CDR2 FVKESK. V was cut by 8 bases and J by 6 bases, with 6 bases left in between. The CDR3 loop spans 10 amino acids. The CDR3 loop reads CASREDTQYF. The DNA for the CDR3 is TGTGCCAGCCGCGAGGATACGCAGTATTTT.

The V and J genes are TRBV6-1 and TRBJ2-7, with D maybe TRBD1 (6 bases). Trimming removed 3 bases from V and 5 bases from J, with 14 bases in between. In germline, CDR1 is MNHNS, CDR2 SASEGT. The CDR3 spans 14 residues. The CDR3 nucleotides read TGTGCCAGCAGTGAGCAGGGGCATGATGACGAGCAGTACTTC. Translated: CASSEQGHDDEQYF.

The chain recombines TRBV7-6 with TRBJ2-7; a possible D gene is TRBD1 (5 bases). V was cut by 5 bases and J by 1 base, with 9 bases left in between. Germline V gene lookup returns CDR1 SGHVS and CDR2 FNYEAQ. This CDR3 has 13 amino acids. The chain's CDR3 is CASSQQESYEQYF. CDR3 DNA sequence: TGTGCCAGCAGCCAACAGGAATCCTACGAGCAGTACTTC.

V gene TRBV19 combines with J gene TRBJ2-4; possible D gene TRBD1, 5 bases. The V gene's germline CDR1 is LNHDA and CDR2 SQIVND (reference sequence). This CDR3 spans 16 amino acids. The germline V and J ends were trimmed by 2 bases and 3 bases, with 14 bases remaining between them. This CDR3 reads CASSITAIGVKNIQYF. Here the CDR3 DNA reads TGTGCCAGTAGTATAACGGCCATAGGGGTCAAAAACATTCAGTACTTC. The complete variable domain, with remaining parts taken from reference TRBV19 and TRBJ2-4, reads DGGITQSPKYLFRKEGQNVTLSCEQNLNHDAMYWYRQDPGQGLRLIYYSQIVNDFQKGDIAEGYSVSREKKESFPLTVTSAQKNPTAFYLCASSITAIGVKNIQYFGAGTRLSVL.

This clone appeared a single time. In DNA, the CDR3 is TGTGCCAGCAGCCTAAGGGCGGGCGAGCAGTTCTTC. Translating it yields CASSLRAGEQFF. V and J are TRBV7-3 and TRBJ2-1; possible D gene TRBD2, 5 bases. There are 12 residues in the CDR3. Germline CDR1 and CDR2: SGHTA and FQGTGA. Trimming pared 5 bases from V and 10 bases from J, leaving 12 bases between.

This chain uses TRBV28 with TRBJ2-6, with D maybe TRBD2 (5 bases). Germline V lookup: CDR1 MDHEN, CDR2 SYDVKM. The CDR3 sequence is 14 residues long. Between the trimmed V and J ends, which lost 3 bases and 3 bases, there was a span of 6 bases. CDR3 loop: CASSFGVGANVLTF. In nucleotides, the CDR3 is TGTGCCAGCAGTTTCGGGGTTGGGGCCAACGTCCTGACTTTC. The full variable domain, rest sourced from reference TRBV28 and TRBJ2-6, is DVKVTQSSRYLVKRTGEKVFLECVQDMDHENMFWYRQDPGLGLRLIYFSYDVKMKEKGDIPEGYSVSREKKERFSLILESASTNQTSMYLCASSFGVGANVLTFGAGSRLTVL.